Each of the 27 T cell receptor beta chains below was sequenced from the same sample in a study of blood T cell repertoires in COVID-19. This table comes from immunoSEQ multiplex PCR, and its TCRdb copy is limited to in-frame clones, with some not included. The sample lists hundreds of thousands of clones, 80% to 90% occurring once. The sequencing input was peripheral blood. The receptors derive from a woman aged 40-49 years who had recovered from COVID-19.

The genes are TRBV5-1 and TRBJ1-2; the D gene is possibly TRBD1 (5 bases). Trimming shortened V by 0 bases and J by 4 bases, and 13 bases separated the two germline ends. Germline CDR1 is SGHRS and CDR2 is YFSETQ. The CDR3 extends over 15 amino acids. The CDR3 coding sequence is TGCGCCAGCAGCTTGGATGGAGGGGCCCCCTATGGCTACACCTTC. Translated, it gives CASSLDGGAPYGYTF.

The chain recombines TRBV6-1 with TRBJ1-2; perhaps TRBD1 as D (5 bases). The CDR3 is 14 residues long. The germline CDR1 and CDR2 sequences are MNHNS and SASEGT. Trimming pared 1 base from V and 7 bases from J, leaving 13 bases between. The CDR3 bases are TGTGCCAGCAGTGAAGTAACTGACAGTCCTGGCTACACCTTC. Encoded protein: CASSEVTDSPGYTF.

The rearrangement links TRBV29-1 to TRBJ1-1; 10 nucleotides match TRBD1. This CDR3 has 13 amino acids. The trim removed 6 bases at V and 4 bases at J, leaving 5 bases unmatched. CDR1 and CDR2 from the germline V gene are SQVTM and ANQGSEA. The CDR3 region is CSVERDRGTEAFF. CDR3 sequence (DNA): TGCAGCGTAGAAAGGGACAGGGGCACTGAAGCTTTCTTT.

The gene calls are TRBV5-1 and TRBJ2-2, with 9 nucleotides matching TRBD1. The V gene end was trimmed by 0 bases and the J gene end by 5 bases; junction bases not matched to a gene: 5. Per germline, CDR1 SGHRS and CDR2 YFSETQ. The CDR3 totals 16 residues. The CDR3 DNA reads TGCGCCAGCAGCTTGGCCTGGACAGGGGTAACCGGGGAGCTGTTTTTT. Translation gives CASSLAWTGVTGELFF.

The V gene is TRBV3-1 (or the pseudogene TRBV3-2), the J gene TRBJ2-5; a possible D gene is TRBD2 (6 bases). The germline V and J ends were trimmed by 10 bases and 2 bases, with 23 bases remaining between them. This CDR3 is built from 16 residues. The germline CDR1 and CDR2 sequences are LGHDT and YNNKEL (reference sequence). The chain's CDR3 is CAKFRQGVGTQETQYF. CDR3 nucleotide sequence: TGTGCCAAATTCAGGCAGGGTGTGGGGACTCAAGAGACCCAGTACTTC.

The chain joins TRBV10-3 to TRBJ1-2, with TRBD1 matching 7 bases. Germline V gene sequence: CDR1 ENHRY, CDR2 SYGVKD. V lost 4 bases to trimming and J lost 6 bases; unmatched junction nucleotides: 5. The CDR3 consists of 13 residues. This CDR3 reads CAISGQGRNGYTF. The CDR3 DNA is TGTGCCATCAGTGGACAGGGTAGAAATGGCTACACCTTC.

The CDR3 coding sequence is TGTGCCAGCAGTTACGGGCCAGGGTCTCAAGAGACCCAGTACTTC. Translation gives CASSYGPGSQETQYF. This sequence joins TRBV6-5 and TRBJ2-5, with D possibly TRBD1 on 5 matching bases. In germline, CDR1 is MNHEY, CDR2 SVGAGI. With 2 bases removed from V and 2 bases from J, the gap between germline ends came to 12 bases. The CDR3 has 15 residues.

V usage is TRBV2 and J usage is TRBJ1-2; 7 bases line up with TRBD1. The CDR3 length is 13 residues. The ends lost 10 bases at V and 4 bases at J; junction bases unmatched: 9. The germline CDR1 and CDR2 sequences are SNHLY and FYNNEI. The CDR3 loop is CATRDSYFYGYTF. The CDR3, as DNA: TGTGCCACCCGGGACAGCTACTTCTATGGCTACACCTTC.

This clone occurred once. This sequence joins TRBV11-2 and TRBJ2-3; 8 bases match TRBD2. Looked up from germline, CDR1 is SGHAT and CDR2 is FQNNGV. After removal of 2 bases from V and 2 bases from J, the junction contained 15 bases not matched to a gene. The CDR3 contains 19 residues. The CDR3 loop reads CASSLFGRSGGPPTDTQYF. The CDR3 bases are TGTGCCAGCAGCTTATTCGGTCGGAGCGGGGGCCCCCCCACAGATACGCAGTATTTT.

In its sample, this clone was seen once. In DNA form, the CDR3 reads TGTGCCAGCAGCTTGAGTGGGCTACCAACAGGGGACACTGAAGCTTTCTTT. Translating it yields CASSLSGLPTGDTEAFF. The chain combines TRBV5-5 with TRBJ1-1; 7 nucleotides match TRBD1. The CDR3 loop spans 17 amino acids. V shed 1 base, J shed 3 bases, and the junction held 12 bases outside the gene matches. CDR1 and CDR2 from the germline V gene are SGHKS and YYEKEE (reference sequence).

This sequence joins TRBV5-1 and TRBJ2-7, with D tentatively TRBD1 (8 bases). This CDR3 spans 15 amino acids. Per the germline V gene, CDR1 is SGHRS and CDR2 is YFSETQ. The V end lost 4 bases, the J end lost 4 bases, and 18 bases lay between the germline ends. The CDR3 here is CASSPNRGGLYEQYF. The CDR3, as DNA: TGCGCCAGCAGCCCCAACAGGGGGGGACTTTACGAGCAGTACTTC.

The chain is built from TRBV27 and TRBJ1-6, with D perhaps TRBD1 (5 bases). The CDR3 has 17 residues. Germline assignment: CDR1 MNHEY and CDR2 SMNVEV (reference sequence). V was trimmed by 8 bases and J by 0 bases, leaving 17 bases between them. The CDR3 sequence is CASRLDRQSSYNSPLHF. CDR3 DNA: TGTGCCAGCCGCCTCGACAGACAGAGCTCCTATAATTCACCCCTCCACTTT.

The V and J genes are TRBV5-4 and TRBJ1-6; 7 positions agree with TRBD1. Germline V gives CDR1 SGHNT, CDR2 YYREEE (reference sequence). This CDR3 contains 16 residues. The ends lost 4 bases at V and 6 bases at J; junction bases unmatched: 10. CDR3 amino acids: CASSRFTGVGNSPLHF. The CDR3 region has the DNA TGTGCCAGCAGCCGATTCACAGGGGTGGGTAATTCACCCCTCCACTTT.

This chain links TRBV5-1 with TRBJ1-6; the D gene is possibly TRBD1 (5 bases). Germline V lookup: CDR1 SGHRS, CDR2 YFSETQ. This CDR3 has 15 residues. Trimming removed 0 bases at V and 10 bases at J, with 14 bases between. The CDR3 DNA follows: TGCGCCAGCAGCTTGGGAGCAGGGAGGAGATCACCCCTCCACTTT. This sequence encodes CASSLGAGRRSPLHF.

The CDR3 DNA is TGTGCCAGCAGTCTTGTTGGACAGGGGATTGACAGCTACACCTTC. This gives the protein CASSLVGQGIDSYTF. The V call is TRBV7-3, the J call TRBJ1-2; 9 bases align to TRBD1. The CDR3 loop spans 15 amino acids. Germline-derived CDR1 and CDR2 are SGHTA and FQGTGA. Trimming took 6 bases from V and 9 from J; bases not matched to a gene: 14.

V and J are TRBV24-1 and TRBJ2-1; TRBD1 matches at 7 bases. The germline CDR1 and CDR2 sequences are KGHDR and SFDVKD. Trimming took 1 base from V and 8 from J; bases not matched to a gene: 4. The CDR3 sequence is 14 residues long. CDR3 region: CATSDFRQGDEQFF. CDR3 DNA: TGTGCCACCAGTGATTTCCGGCAGGGGGATGAGCAGTTCTTC.

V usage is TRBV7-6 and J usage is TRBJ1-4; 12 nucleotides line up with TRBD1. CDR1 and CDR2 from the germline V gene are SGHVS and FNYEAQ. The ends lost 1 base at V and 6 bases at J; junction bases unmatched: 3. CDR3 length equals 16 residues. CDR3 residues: CASSLEGQGAYEKLFF. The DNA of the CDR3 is TGTGCCAGCAGCTTAGAGGGACAGGGGGCATATGAAAAACTGTTTTTT.

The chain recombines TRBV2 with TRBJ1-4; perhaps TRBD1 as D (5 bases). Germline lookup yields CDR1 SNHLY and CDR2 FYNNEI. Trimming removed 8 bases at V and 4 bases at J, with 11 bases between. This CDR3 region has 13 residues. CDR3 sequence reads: CASVGQYNEKLFF. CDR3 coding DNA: TGTGCCAGCGTGGGGCAGTATAATGAAAAACTGTTTTTT.

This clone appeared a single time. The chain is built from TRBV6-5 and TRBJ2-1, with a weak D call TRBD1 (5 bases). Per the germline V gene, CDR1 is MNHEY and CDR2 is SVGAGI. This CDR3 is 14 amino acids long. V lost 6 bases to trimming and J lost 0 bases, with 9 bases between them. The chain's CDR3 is CASRRQSSYNEQFF. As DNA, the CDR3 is TGTGCCAGCAGGAGACAGAGCTCCTACAATGAGCAGTTCTTC.

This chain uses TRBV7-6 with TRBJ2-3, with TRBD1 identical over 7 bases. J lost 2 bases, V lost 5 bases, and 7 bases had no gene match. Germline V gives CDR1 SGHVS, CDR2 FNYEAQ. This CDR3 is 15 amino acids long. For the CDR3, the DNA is TGTGCCAGCAGCGCAAGACAGGGATCCACAGATACGCAGTATTTT. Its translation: CASSARQGSTDTQYF. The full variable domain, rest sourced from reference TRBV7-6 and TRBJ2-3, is GAGVSQSPRYKVTKRGQDVALRCDPISGHVSLYWYRQALGQGPEFLTYFNYEAQQDKSGLPNDRFSAERPEGSISTLTIQRTEQRDSAMYRCASSARQGSTDTQYFGPGTRLTVL.

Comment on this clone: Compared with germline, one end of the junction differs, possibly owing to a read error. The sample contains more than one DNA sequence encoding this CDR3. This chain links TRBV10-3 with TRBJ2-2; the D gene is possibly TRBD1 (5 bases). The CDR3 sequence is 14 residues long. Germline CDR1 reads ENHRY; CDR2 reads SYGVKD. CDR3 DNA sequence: TGCGCCATAGGGGATTCCGCGAACACCGGGGAGCTGTTTTTT. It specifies CAIGDSANTGELFF.

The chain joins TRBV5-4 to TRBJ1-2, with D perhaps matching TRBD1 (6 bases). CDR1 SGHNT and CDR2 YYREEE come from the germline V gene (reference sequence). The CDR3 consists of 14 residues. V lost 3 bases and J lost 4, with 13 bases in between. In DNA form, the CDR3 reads TGTGCCAGCAGCTCAATCGGACAGCTCTATGGCTACACCTTC. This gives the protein CASSSIGQLYGYTF.

CDR3 nucleotide sequence: TGTGCCATCAGTGAGTCGGGGACAGCTTATAATTCACCCCTCCACTTT. This sequence encodes CAISESGTAYNSPLHF. This sequence joins TRBV10-3 and TRBJ1-6, with 7 nucleotides matching TRBD1. The length of the CDR3 is 16 residues. V gave up 0 bases and J gave up 4 bases; unmatched junction bases: 3. Per the germline V gene, CDR1 is ENHRY and CDR2 is SYGVKD.

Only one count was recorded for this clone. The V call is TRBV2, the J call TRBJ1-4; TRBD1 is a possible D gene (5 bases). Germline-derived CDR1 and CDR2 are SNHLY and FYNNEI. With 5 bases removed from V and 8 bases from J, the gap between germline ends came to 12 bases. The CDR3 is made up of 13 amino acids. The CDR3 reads CASSIPRGEKLFF. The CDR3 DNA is TGTGCCAGCAGTATCCCGCGGGGGGAAAAACTGTTTTTT.

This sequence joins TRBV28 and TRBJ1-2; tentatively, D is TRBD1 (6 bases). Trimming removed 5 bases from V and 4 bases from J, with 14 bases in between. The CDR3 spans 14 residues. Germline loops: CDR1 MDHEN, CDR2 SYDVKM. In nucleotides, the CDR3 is TGTGCCAGCAGTACCCAACAGGGTGCCTATGGCTACACCTTC. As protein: CASSTQQGAYGYTF.

DNA of the CDR3: TGTGCCAGCAGTGACCTTAGGACAGGGGGCGACACCCATGGCTACACCTTC. This encodes CASSDLRTGGDTHGYTF. V is TRBV25-1 and J is TRBJ1-2, with 11 positions matching TRBD1. The germline V gene encodes CDR1 MGHDK and CDR2 SYGVNS. V was clipped by 3 bases and J by 6 bases; unmatched bases: 12. The CDR3 totals 17 residues.

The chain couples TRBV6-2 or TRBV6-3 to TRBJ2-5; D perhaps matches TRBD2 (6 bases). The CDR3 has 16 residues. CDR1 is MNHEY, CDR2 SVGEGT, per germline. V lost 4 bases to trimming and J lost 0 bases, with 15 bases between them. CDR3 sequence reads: CASSFPYSGYQETQYF. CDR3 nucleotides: TGTGCCAGCAGTTTCCCCTACAGCGGGTACCAAGAGACCCAGTACTTC.